The source of this T cell receptor beta chain is a study of T cells in Graves' hyperthyroidism and ophthalmopathy. Overall study: Sampling of peripheral blood happened at initial diagnosis, prior to any treatment. General observations from the study: Ophthalmopathy, as predicted by the model, came a median 6.5 months after the prediction. In the blood, most expanded thyroid clonotypes above 0.001 appeared as well.

Regions amplified from RNA transcripts were the TCR beta CDR3 regions. Carried out on the TCR CDR3, a first-round RT-PCR used the HTBI primer set. TCRdb recomputed calls from the multiplex PCR reads with MiXCR, one row per CDR3 protein. The sample lists hundreds of thousands of distinct CDR3 sequences; approximately 23% were seen once. Uncontrolled infection, other autoimmune disease, pregnancy or lactation led to exclusion. A word on this clonotype: Antigen: not known.

This CDR3 contains 15 residues. CDR1 is LGHDT and CDR2 is YNNKEL in the germline V gene (reference sequence). The germline V and J ends were trimmed by 3 bases and 5 bases, with 17 bases remaining between them. The source material was blood. The clonotype was recovered from an older woman with Graves' ophthalmopathy. The chain combines TRBV3-1 with TRBJ2-7, with D uncertain. The CDR3 bases are TGTGCCAGCAGCCACGGTGGCAGAGAAATGGACGAGCAGTACTTC. This sequence encodes CASSHGGREMDEQYF.